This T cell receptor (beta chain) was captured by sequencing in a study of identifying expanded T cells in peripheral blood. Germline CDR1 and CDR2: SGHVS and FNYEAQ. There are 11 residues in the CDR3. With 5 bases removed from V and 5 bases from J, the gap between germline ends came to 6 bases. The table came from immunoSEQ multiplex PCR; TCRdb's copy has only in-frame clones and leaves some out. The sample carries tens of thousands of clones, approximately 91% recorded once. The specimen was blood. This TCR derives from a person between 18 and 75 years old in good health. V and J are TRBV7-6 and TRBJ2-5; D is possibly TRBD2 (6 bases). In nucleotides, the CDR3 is TGTGCCAGCAGCGCGGGGGAGACCCAGTACTTC. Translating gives CASSAGETQYF.